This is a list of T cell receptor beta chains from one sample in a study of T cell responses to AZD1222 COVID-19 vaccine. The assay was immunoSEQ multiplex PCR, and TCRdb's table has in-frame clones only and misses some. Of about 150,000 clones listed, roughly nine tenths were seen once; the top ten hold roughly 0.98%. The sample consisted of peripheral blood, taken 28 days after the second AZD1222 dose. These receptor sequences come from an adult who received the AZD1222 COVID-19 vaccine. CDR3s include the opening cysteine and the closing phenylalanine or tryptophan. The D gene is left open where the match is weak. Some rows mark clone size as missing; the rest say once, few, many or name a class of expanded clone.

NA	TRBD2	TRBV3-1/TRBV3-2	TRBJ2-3	TGTGCCAGCAACCTAGGGCGGGGGGGCCGGTCGCAGTATTTT	CASNLGRGGRSQYF
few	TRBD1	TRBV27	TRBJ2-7	TGTGCCAGCAGTCCCGGGGACAGGAGCTCCTACGAGCAGTACTTC	CASSPGDRSSYEQYF
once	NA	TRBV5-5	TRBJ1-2	TGTGCCAGCAGCTTTGGGGGGTCGGTCGGCTACACCTTC	CASSFGGSVGYTF
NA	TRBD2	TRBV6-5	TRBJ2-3	TGTGCCAGCAGCAGGGAGGGATACACAGATACGCAGTATTTT	CASSREGYTDTQYF
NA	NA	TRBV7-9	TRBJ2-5	TGTGCCAGCAGCTTAGTGGGCTACCAAGAGACCCAGTACTTC	CASSLVGYQETQYF
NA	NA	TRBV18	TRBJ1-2	TGTGCCAGCTCCGAAGGGGTACCATCGACTAACTATGGCTACACCTTC	CASSEGVPSTNYGYTF
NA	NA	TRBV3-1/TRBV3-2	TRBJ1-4	TGTGCCAGCAGCCAAGGCACACATGAAAAACTGTTTTTT	CASSQGTHEKLFF
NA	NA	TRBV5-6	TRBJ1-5	TGTGCCAGCAGCCCAGGGGTCAATCAGCCCCAGCATTTT	CASSPGVNQPQHF
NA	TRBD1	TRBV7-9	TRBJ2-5	TGTGCCAGCACCAAATCCTTAACAGGGGGTGCTACCCAGTACTTC	CASTKSLTGGATQYF
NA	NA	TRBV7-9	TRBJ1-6	TGTGCCAGCAGCTGGGGGGGGAACTCACCCCTCCACTTT	CASSWGGNSPLHF
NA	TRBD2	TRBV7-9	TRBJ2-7	TGTGCCAGCAGCTTACTAGCGGGTGGCGAGCAGTACTTC	CASSLLAGGEQYF
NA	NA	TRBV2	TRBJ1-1	TGTGCCAGCAAAGCGGACAGCATGAACACTGAAGCTTTCTTT	CASKADSMNTEAFF
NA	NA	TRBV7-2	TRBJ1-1	TGTGCCAGCAGCTTAAACGGTCCACAGATGAACACTGAAGCTTTCTTT	CASSLNGPQMNTEAFF
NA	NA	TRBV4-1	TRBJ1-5	TGCGCCAGCAGCCAAGGGTGGCAGGGCAATCAGCCCCAGCATTTT	CASSQGWQGNQPQHF
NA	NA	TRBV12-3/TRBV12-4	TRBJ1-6	TGTGCCAGCAGTAACCCGGGTTCACCCCTCCACTTT	CASSNPGSPLHF
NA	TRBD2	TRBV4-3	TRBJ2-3	TGCGCCAGCAGCCCCACTGGCGGGGGGTTCTTCAGCACAGATACGCAGTATTTT	CASSPTGGGFFSTDTQYF
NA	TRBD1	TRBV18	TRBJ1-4	TGTGCCAGCTCAGCTGGGACAGGGGGGAATGAAAAACTGTTTTTT	CASSAGTGGNEKLFF
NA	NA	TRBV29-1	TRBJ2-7	TGCAGCGTTGGGGCCGGGGCTGAGCTATCCTACGAGCAGTACTTC	CSVGAGAELSYEQYF
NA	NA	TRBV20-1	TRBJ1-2	TGCAGTGCTAGTAATGGGGCTAAAGGCTACACCTTC	CSASNGAKGYTF
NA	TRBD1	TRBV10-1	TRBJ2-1	TGCGCCAGCAGCGGGACAGTCTACGGTGAGCAGTTCTTC	CASSGTVYGEQFF
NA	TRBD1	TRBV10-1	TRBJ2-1	TGCGCCAGCAGTGGGGGGACAGGCAATGAGCAGTTCTTC	CASSGGTGNEQFF
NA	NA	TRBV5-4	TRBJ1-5	TGTGCCAGCAGCTTGGCAGGGGACGGTCAGCCCCAGCATTTT	CASSLAGDGQPQHF
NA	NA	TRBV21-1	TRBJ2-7	TGTGCCAGCAGGCGACGAGGACAGGGCTACGAGCAGTACTTC	CASRRRGQGYEQYF
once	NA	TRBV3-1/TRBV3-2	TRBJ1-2	TGTGCCAGCAGCCAAGTAGCGGGGTCTGGCTACACCTTC	CASSQVAGSGYTF
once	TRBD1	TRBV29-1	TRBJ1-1	TGCAGCGCTGGGACAGGCTTGGTGAACACTGAAGCTTTCTTT	CSAGTGLVNTEAFF
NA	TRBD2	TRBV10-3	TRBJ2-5	TGTGCCACGAGGAGCGGGGGTTGGGAGACCCAGTACTTC	CATRSGGWETQYF
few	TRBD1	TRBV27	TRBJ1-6	TGTGCCAGCAGCACGGGACAGGGGTCTGTTTCCCTCCACTTT	CASSTGQGSVSLHF
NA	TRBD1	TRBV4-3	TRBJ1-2	TGCGCCAGCAGCCAAGCTGCCGGGACAGGAGGCTATGGCTACACCTTC	CASSQAAGTGGYGYTF
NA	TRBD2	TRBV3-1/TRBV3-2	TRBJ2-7	TGTGCCAGCAGCCAAACTAGCGCACACGAGCAGTACTTC	CASSQTSAHEQYF
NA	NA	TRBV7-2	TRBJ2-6	TGTGCCAGCAGCTTAGGATTTGGCAAAACCCGCTCTGGGGCCAACGTCCTGACTTTC	CASSLGFGKTRSGANVLTF
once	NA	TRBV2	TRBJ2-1	TGTGCCAGCAGTGTTGGGGCAGGAAATGAGCAGTTCTTC	CASSVGAGNEQFF
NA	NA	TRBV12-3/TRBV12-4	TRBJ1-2	TGTGCCAGCAGTTCGGCGCTGGGCTATGGCTACACCTTC	CASSSALGYGYTF
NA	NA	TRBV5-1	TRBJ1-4	TGCGCCAGCAGCCGTGGGGTGATCGGCGAAAAACTGTTTTTT	CASSRGVIGEKLFF